A single sample is the source of the 21 T cell receptor beta chains below, sequenced in a study of cytomegalovirus exposure and HLA in healthy donors. TCRdb's table, derived via immunoSEQ multiplex PCR, lists solely in-frame clones and lacks some. The sample lists some 250,000 clones, about 90% occurring once. The source material was PBMCs. The receptors originated from a young woman in good health and CMV-seronegative.

A single count supports this clone. The genes are TRBV9 and TRBJ2-3; 8 positions agree with TRBD1. The CDR3 totals 16 residues. V trimming: 0 bases; J trimming: 4 bases; junction bases outside the gene matches: 7. CDR1 is SGDLS and CDR2 is YYNGEE in the germline V gene. The CDR3 loop reads CASSVGLDRGSDTQYF. DNA for the CDR3: TGTGCCAGCAGCGTAGGACTTGACAGGGGATCAGATACGCAGTATTTT.

The chain carries TRBV5-1 and TRBJ2-1; TRBD1 is a possible D gene (5 bases). The CDR3 runs to 15 residues. CDR1 is SGHRS, CDR2 YFSETQ, per germline. Trimming cost V 0 bases and J 6 bases, with 13 bases left between them. The CDR3 DNA is TGCGCCAGCAGCTTGGCGGGCAGGGCGGTCAATGAGCAGTTCTTC. It yields the protein CASSLAGRAVNEQFF.

V usage is TRBV10-3 and J usage is TRBJ2-5; TRBD2 matches 8 bases. CDR1 ENHRY and CDR2 SYGVKD come from the germline V gene. With V trimmed by 3 bases and J by 5 bases, 11 bases remained unmatched. CDR3 length equals 16 residues. The CDR3 bases are TGTGCCATCAGTGACCCCCCGGGGGGGGGCAAGGAGACCCAGTACTTC. It translates to CAISDPPGGGKETQYF.

The V gene is TRBV7-9, the J gene TRBJ1-2; tentative D call: TRBD1 (6 bases). The germline CDR1 and CDR2 sequences are SEHNR and FQNEAQ (reference sequence). The V gene lost 0 bases and the J gene lost 0 bases, with 8 bases spanning the gap. The CDR3 totals 15 residues. CDR3 DNA sequence: TGTGCCAGCAGCTTAGCCCAGGGGTCTAACTATGGCTACACCTTC. This encodes CASSLAQGSNYGYTF.

The rearrangement joins TRBV7-8 to TRBJ1-1; possibly TRBD1 for D (5 bases). V was cut by 3 bases and J by 5 bases, with 10 bases left in between. The CDR3 has 13 amino acids. Germline V lookup: CDR1 SGHVS, CDR2 FQNEAQ. The CDR3 sequence: CASSFQQVTEAFF. The CDR3 DNA sequence: TGTGCCAGCAGCTTTCAACAGGTTACTGAAGCTTTCTTT.

The chain couples TRBV5-1 to TRBJ2-2, with a tentative D call TRBD1 (6 bases). V lost 4 bases and J 6 bases, leaving 22 bases between the germline ends. This CDR3 spans 17 amino acids. CDR1 and CDR2 from the germline V gene are SGHRS and YFSETQ. CDR3 sequence reads: CASSQILTVRQAGELFF. The DNA of the CDR3 is TGCGCCAGCAGCCAAATCCTCACAGTGCGACAGGCCGGGGAGCTGTTTTTT.

In this sample, this clone turned up once. The gene calls are TRBV14 and TRBJ1-1; a weak D match, TRBD1 (6 bases). Deletions cut 3 bases from V and 5 bases from J, with 13 bases between. Germline-derived CDR1 and CDR2 are SGHDN and FVKESK. The CDR3 has 14 amino acids. The CDR3 spells CASSQGAVGTEAFF. In DNA, the CDR3 is TGTGCCAGCAGCCAGGGGGCTGTGGGAACTGAAGCTTTCTTT.

This clone was picked up one time. The CDR3 nucleotides read TGTGCCAGCAGTTGGGGGCGACGGGACCCGTTCTTC. Translating gives CASSWGRRDPFF. The rearrangement uses TRBV28 and TRBJ2-1; possible D gene TRBD1, 6 bases. This CDR3 contains 12 residues. Germline V gene lookup returns CDR1 MDHEN and CDR2 SYDVKM. Trimming shortened V by 4 bases and J by 15 bases, and 16 bases separated the two germline ends.

The chain joins TRBV5-1 to TRBJ2-5; weak D call: TRBD2 (5 bases). The CDR3 sequence is 14 residues long. Germline V lookup: CDR1 SGHRS, CDR2 YFSETQ. V was cut by 7 bases and J by 5 bases, with 18 bases left in between. CDR3 region: CASSGRVGEETQYF. The CDR3 DNA reads as TGCGCCAGCTCCGGGCGGGTAGGAGAGGAGACCCAGTACTTC.

In its sample, this clone was seen a few times. The chain carries TRBV4-1 and TRBJ2-5; 7 bases are shared with TRBD1. V dropped 1 base and J dropped 4; count of bases not matched to a gene: 3. Germline CDR1 MGHRA, CDR2 YSYEKL. The CDR3 sequence is 14 residues long. The DNA of the CDR3 is TGCGCCAGCAGCCAAGCTGCAGGGGGAGAGACCCAGTACTTC. It codes for CASSQAAGGETQYF.

The J gene is TRBJ1-2, the V gene TRBV4-3; 12 bases match TRBD1. V was clipped by 0 bases and J by 4 bases; unmatched bases: 0. The germline CDR1 and CDR2 sequences are LGHNA and YSLEER. The CDR3 is 15 amino acids. This CDR3 reads CASSQEGQGAYGYTF. Here the CDR3 DNA reads TGCGCCAGCAGCCAAGAGGGACAGGGGGCCTATGGCTACACCTTC.

This chain's CDR3 is CASSHRQGFEAFF. The CDR3 DNA reads TGTGCCAGCAGTCACAGACAGGGGTTTGAAGCTTTCTTT. The rearrangement uses TRBV6-5 and TRBJ1-1; the match to TRBD1 covers 8 bases. Germline CDR1 MNHEY, CDR2 SVGAGI. This CDR3 contains 13 residues. After removal of 5 bases from V and 7 bases from J, the junction contained 6 bases not matched to a gene.

The sample holds a few counts of this clone. This chain uses TRBV4-2 with TRBJ2-5, with 7 nucleotides matching TRBD1. The CDR3 is made up of 12 amino acids. Germline V gives CDR1 LGHNA, CDR2 YNFKEQ. V lost 4 bases, J lost 4 bases, and 0 bases stayed unmatched. CDR3 sequence (DNA): TGTGCCAGCAGCCGACAGGGAGAGACCCAGTACTTC. Its protein product is CASSRQGETQYF.

This chain uses TRBV7-9 with TRBJ1-1; D might be TRBD1 (6 bases). V was shortened by 7 bases and J by 2 bases, with 20 bases between the two germline ends. Germline V CDR1 and CDR2: SEHNR, FQNEAQ (reference sequence). The CDR3 length is 16 residues. CDR3 protein: CASKNHPRQANTEAFF. The CDR3 region has the DNA TGTGCCAGCAAAAATCACCCGAGACAGGCAAACACTGAAGCTTTCTTT.

V and J are TRBV4-1 and TRBJ2-5, with 7 positions matching TRBD2. CDR3 length: 16 amino acids. CDR1 is MGHRA and CDR2 is YSYEKL in the germline V gene. Trimming cost V 0 bases and J 5 bases; bases outside gene matches: 9. The CDR3 sequence is CASSQENAWGGETQYF. The CDR3 nucleotides read TGCGCCAGCAGCCAAGAAAACGCCTGGGGGGGGGAGACCCAGTACTTC.

The genes are TRBV5-1 and TRBJ2-1; TRBD2 might be the D (5 bases). With 6 bases removed from V and 0 bases from J, the gap between germline ends came to 7 bases. CDR3 length equals 13 residues. The germline V gene has CDR1 SGHRS and CDR2 YFSETQ. The CDR3 coding sequence is TGCGCCAGCATGGGGAGCTCCTACAATGAGCAGTTCTTC. This gives the protein CASMGSSYNEQFF.

This chain connects TRBV7-2 to TRBJ2-4; perhaps TRBD2 as D (5 bases). The CDR3 sequence is 15 residues long. Germline assignment: CDR1 SGHTA and CDR2 FQGNSA. V was cut by 6 bases and J by 6 bases, with 18 bases left in between. The DNA of the CDR3 is TGTGCCAGCAGACCCTCCAGAGGGTCGGGAAACATTCAGTACTTC. Its translation is CASRPSRGSGNIQYF.

The J gene is TRBJ2-5, the V gene TRBV28, with D unclear. Germline lookup yields CDR1 MDHEN and CDR2 SYDVKM. With 5 bases removed from V and 3 bases from J, the gap between germline ends came to 22 bases. This CDR3 is built from 17 residues. The CDR3 loop reads CASSPLMKRSWEETQYF. The CDR3 bases are TGTGCCAGCAGTCCTCTGATGAAGAGGTCCTGGGAAGAGACCCAGTACTTC.

The CDR3 sequence is CASSQVLSRAYEQYF. In DNA, the CDR3 is TGCGCCAGCAGCCAAGTTCTGTCCAGGGCCTACGAGCAGTACTTC. The genes are TRBV4-1 and TRBJ2-7, with D perhaps matching TRBD1 (5 bases). The CDR3 sequence is 15 residues long. V was trimmed by 1 base and J by 2 bases, leaving 12 bases between them. Per the germline V gene, CDR1 is MGHRA and CDR2 is YSYEKL.

To note about this clone: This same CDR3 is encoded by further DNA sequences in the sample. This CDR3 is CASSQDRTGREQYF. The CDR3, as DNA: TGCGCCAGCAGCCAAGATAGGACAGGTCGCGAGCAGTACTTC. The V call is TRBV4-3, the J call TRBJ2-7, with TRBD1 matching over 7 bases. The CDR3 spans 14 residues. Germline V gives CDR1 LGHNA, CDR2 YSLEER. V gave up 0 bases and J gave up 6 bases; unmatched junction bases: 5.

J is TRBJ2-7 and V is TRBV11-2; no clear D gene. V lost 0 bases and J lost 1, with 16 bases in between. This CDR3 has 17 residues. Germline V CDR1 and CDR2: SGHAT, FQNNGV. The CDR3 reads CASSLELGGRISYEQYV. For the CDR3, the DNA is TGTGCCAGCAGCTTAGAGCTCGGCGGTCGGATTTCCTACGAGCAGTACGTC.